One and the same sample provided the 28 T cell receptor beta chains below, sequenced in a study of cytomegalovirus exposure and HLA in healthy donors. Both 60 Vbeta primers and 13 Jbeta primers went into the PCR. Produced via immunoSEQ multiplex PCR; TCRdb's table is partial and in-frame only. This sample has 150,000 to 200,000 clones, with over 75% found just once. The sample comprised PBMCs. Every receptor here comes from a woman in her forties or fifties in good health and CMV-seronegative.

CDR3 in amino acids: CASSPRLGYEQYF. In DNA, the CDR3 is TGTGCCAGCTCACCTCGACTAGGGTACGAGCAGTACTTC. The chain links TRBV18 to TRBJ2-7, with a tentative D call TRBD2 (6 bases). This CDR3 is 13 amino acids long. Trimming removed 3 bases at V and 4 bases at J, with 10 bases between. CDR1 and CDR2 (germline): KGHSH, LQKENI. The full variable domain, in which reference TRBV18 and TRBJ2-7 provide the parts outside the CDR3, is NAGVMQNPRHLVRRRGQEARLRCSPMKGHSHVYWYRQLPEEGLKFMVYLQKENIIDESGMPKERFSAEFPKEGPSILRIQQVVRGDSAAYFCASSPRLGYEQYFGPGTRLTVT.

This clone came up once. The chain recombines TRBV4-2 with TRBJ2-7, with D possibly TRBD1 on 6 matching bases. CDR1 and CDR2 from the germline V gene are LGHNA and YNFKEQ. This CDR3 region has 15 residues. Trimming took 1 base from V and 5 from J, leaving 15 bases between them. CDR3 residues: CASSQGRTRGHEQYF. CDR3 in DNA: TGTGCCAGCAGCCAAGGAAGGACCAGGGGCCACGAGCAGTACTTC.

The chain joins TRBV28 to TRBJ2-7, with 7 bases lining up with TRBD2. The CDR3 has 15 residues. Trimming removed 6 bases from V and 3 bases from J; junction bases left unmatched: 11. CDR1 is MDHEN, CDR2 SYDVKM, per germline. The CDR3 spells CASRPGGGTVYEQYF. CDR3 DNA sequence: TGTGCCAGCAGACCTGGGGGGGGGACTGTCTACGAGCAGTACTTC.

This clone was recorded a few times. This chain links TRBV2 with TRBJ2-1, with 13 bases matching TRBD2. The CDR3 has 14 residues. The trim removed 8 bases at V and 9 bases at J, leaving 7 bases unmatched. Germline loops: CDR1 SNHLY, CDR2 FYNNEI. The CDR3 DNA reads as TGTGCCAGCCGTGGACTAGCGGGAGCGGGTGAGCAGTTCTTC. The encoded protein is CASRGLAGAGEQFF.

The rearrangement links TRBV28 to TRBJ1-1; TRBD1 agrees at 10 bases. With V trimmed by 5 bases and J by 7 bases, 1 base remained unmatched. The CDR3 has 12 amino acids. Germline V gene lookup returns CDR1 MDHEN and CDR2 SYDVKM. The CDR3 spells CASSRTGGEAFF. The CDR3 nucleotides are TGTGCCAGCAGTAGGACAGGGGGTGAAGCTTTCTTT.

The V and J genes are TRBV7-2 and TRBJ2-5; the match to TRBD1 covers 7 bases. The germline CDR1 and CDR2 sequences are SGHTA and FQGNSA. V shed 5 bases, J shed 3 bases, and the junction held 6 bases outside the gene matches. The CDR3 has 14 amino acids. The CDR3, as DNA: TGTGCCAGCAGCGGCAACAGGGGAAAAGAGACCCAGTACTTC. Its protein is CASSGNRGKETQYF.

The table lists this clone with a few counts. This chain uses TRBV29-1 with TRBJ2-1; TRBD1 agrees at 7 bases. V gave up 4 bases and J gave up 0 bases; unmatched junction bases: 6. The CDR3 is 15 residues long. Germline V gene sequence: CDR1 SQVTM, CDR2 ANQGSEA. In DNA form, the CDR3 reads TGCAGCGTTGCACAGGGGATATCCTCCTACAATGAGCAGTTCTTC. It encodes CSVAQGISSYNEQFF.

The gene calls are TRBV10-1 and TRBJ2-1, with D perhaps matching TRBD2 (6 bases). Trimming left V 6 bases short and J 1 base short, with 16 bases between. This CDR3 has 16 amino acids. Per the germline V gene, CDR1 is WNHNN and CDR2 is SYGVQD (reference sequence). The CDR3 DNA reads as TGCGCCAGCAGCCCCAATGGGGGGTTTTCCTACAATGAGCAGTTCTTC. This translates into CASSPNGGFSYNEQFF.

The chain employs TRBV30 and TRBJ1-4; 7 bases agree with TRBD1. Germline V gene data show CDR1 as GTSNPN and CDR2 as SVGIG (reference sequence). J was trimmed by 8 bases and V by 4 bases; bases with no gene match: 7. The CDR3 length is 13 residues. The CDR3 bases are TGTGCCTGGATGAGAGGGGGCGGCGAAAAACTGTTTTTT. This codes for CAWMRGGGEKLFF.

The V call is TRBV7-9, the J call TRBJ1-1, with 7 bases identical to TRBD1. J gave up 2 bases and V 4 bases, and 10 bases lay outside the gene matches. Germline-derived CDR1 and CDR2 are SEHNR and FQNEAQ (reference sequence). CDR3 length: 16 residues. The CDR3 loop reads CASSSRHGTDNTEAFF. The CDR3, as DNA: TGTGCCAGCAGCTCACGACATGGGACAGACAACACTGAAGCTTTCTTT.

The chain combines TRBV6-4 with TRBJ2-2, with 7 nucleotides matching TRBD2. The V segment lost 4 bases and the J segment 4 bases; nucleotides outside the gene matches: 9. The CDR3 runs 16 residues. Germline V gene sequence: CDR1 MRHNA, CDR2 SNTAGT. In nucleotides, the CDR3 is TGTGCCAGCAGTGTTGCGGGGGTACCGGTCACCGGGGAGCTGTTTTTT. It codes for CASSVAGVPVTGELFF.

This chain's CDR3 is CASSLRLASGGAYNEQFF. The CDR3 bases are TGTGCCAGCAGTTTAAGGCTTGCTTCGGGCGGGGCCTACAATGAGCAGTTCTTC. The chain uses TRBV28 and TRBJ2-1, with a possible D match to TRBD2 (6 bases). CDR3 length equals 18 residues. The germline V gene encodes CDR1 MDHEN and CDR2 SYDVKM. The ends were cut back, 2 bases at V and 2 bases at J, with 19 bases in the middle.

V and J are TRBV5-1 and TRBJ2-6; 12 positions agree with TRBD1. V lost 0 bases and J lost 4; bases outside the gene matches: 11. The CDR3 has 20 amino acids. Germline CDR1 and CDR2: SGHRS and YFSETQ. CDR3 loop: CASSLAAAGTGGSGANVLTF. The CDR3 nucleotides are TGCGCCAGCAGCTTGGCCGCCGCCGGGACAGGGGGCTCCGGGGCCAACGTCCTGACTTTC.

The chain uses TRBV19 and TRBJ2-5, with 8 bases aligning to TRBD2. CDR3 size: 13 residues. Trimming removed 8 bases from V and 2 bases from J; junction bases left unmatched: 4. Germline CDR1 and CDR2: LNHDA and SQIVND (reference sequence). CDR3 sequence reads: CASGLAGQETQYF. The CDR3 DNA sequence: TGTGCCAGTGGCTTAGCGGGGCAAGAGACCCAGTACTTC.

The chain combines TRBV13 with TRBJ2-1; 8 bases are shared with TRBD2. The V segment lost 6 bases and the J segment 3 bases; nucleotides outside the gene matches: 7. Germline loops: CDR1 PRHDT, CDR2 FYEKMQ (reference sequence). This CDR3 region has 15 residues. CDR3 coding DNA: TGTGCCAGCAGAGTACTAGCGGCCAACTACAATGAGCAGTTCTTC. Amino acids: CASRVLAANYNEQFF.

This clone was detected only once. V gene TRBV15 combines with J gene TRBJ1-5, with D perhaps TRBD1 (5 bases). CDR3 length equals 15 residues. CDR1 is LNHNV and CDR2 is YYDKDF in the germline V gene (reference sequence). V gave up 8 bases and J gave up 4 bases, with 18 bases separating them. The CDR3 sequence is CATCAGGVRNQPQHF. The DNA of the CDR3 is TGTGCCACCTGCGCGGGGGGAGTCCGGAATCAGCCCCAGCATTTT.

V is TRBV19 and J is TRBJ2-1, with TRBD1 matching over 8 bases. Germline loops: CDR1 LNHDA, CDR2 SQIVND (reference sequence). This CDR3 region has 16 residues. Trimming took 1 base from V and 2 from J; bases not matched to a gene: 4. Here the CDR3 reads CASSIGDRLAYNEQFF. CDR3 DNA: TGTGCCAGTAGTATAGGGGACAGGCTTGCCTACAATGAGCAGTTCTTC. The entire variable domain, with the rest obtained from reference TRBV19 and TRBJ2-1, is as follows: DGGITQSPKYLFRKEGQNVTLSCEQNLNHDAMYWYRQDPGQGLRLIYYSQIVNDFQKGDIAEGYSVSREKKESFPLTVTSAQKNPTAFYLCASSIGDRLAYNEQFFGPGTRLTVL.

The V gene is TRBV27, the J gene TRBJ2-7; 13 bases fit TRBD2. The junction had 2 bases not matched to a gene; V was cut back by 3 bases and J by 3 bases. The CDR3 covers 15 residues. Germline lookup yields CDR1 MNHEY and CDR2 SMNVEV (reference sequence). The DNA for the CDR3 is TGTGCCAGCAGTTTGGGGACTAGCGGGGTCTACGAGCAGTACTTC. Translated: CASSLGTSGVYEQYF.

This chain links TRBV20-1 with TRBJ1-1, with no clear D. The CDR3 has 11 amino acids. Trimming took off 4 bases at V and 6 bases at J, with 9 bases between the two ends. The V gene's germline CDR1 is DFQATT and CDR2 SNEGSKA (reference sequence). The CDR3 is CSATRVAEAFF. CDR3 coding DNA: TGCAGTGCTACCCGGGTGGCTGAAGCTTTCTTT.

This clone has only a few counts. The gene calls are TRBV9 and TRBJ2-5; no definite D call. Germline V gene sequence: CDR1 SGDLS, CDR2 YYNGEE. There are 14 residues in the CDR3. V was trimmed by 4 bases and J by 2 bases, leaving 12 bases between them. CDR3 in amino acids: CASSPRLQQETQYF. The CDR3 DNA reads TGTGCCAGCAGCCCCCGATTGCAGCAAGAGACCCAGTACTTC.

The rearrangement links TRBV7-2 to TRBJ2-7; 10 bases are a match to TRBD2. J gave up 5 bases and V 5 bases, and 3 bases lay outside the gene matches. CDR3 length: 13 amino acids. Germline assignment: CDR1 SGHTA and CDR2 FQGNSA. CDR3 region: CASSPGLANEQYF. The DNA for the CDR3 is TGTGCCAGCAGCCCGGGACTAGCGAACGAGCAGTACTTC.

Notes on this clone: A read error may account for a junction end that differs from germline. The chain couples TRBV7-9 to TRBJ2-3; D not resolved. Germline values: CDR1 SEHNR, CDR2 FQNEAQ (reference sequence). The CDR3 runs 17 residues. CDR3 nucleotides: TGTTCCAGCAGCCTGGCCGCGGCGGCATACCGCACAGATACGCAGTATTTT. Translated, it gives CSSSLAAAAYRTDTQYF.

The V and J genes are TRBV9 and TRBJ2-1, with D possibly being TRBD1 (5 bases). This CDR3 comprises 15 residues. Germline CDR1 and CDR2: SGDLS and YYNGEE. V lost 0 bases and J lost 9, with 16 bases in between. The CDR3 DNA reads TGTGCCAGCAGCGTAGAAGCCTTAGGGGTCGGTGAGCAGTTCTTC. This sequence encodes CASSVEALGVGEQFF.

The chain links TRBV4-3 to TRBJ2-7; 8 nucleotides line up with TRBD2. CDR1 LGHNA and CDR2 YSLEER come from the germline V gene. The CDR3 loop spans 19 amino acids. The V and J ends lost 0 bases and 8 bases, in that order; junction bases with no gene match: 21. CDR3 in DNA: TGCGCCAGCAGCCAAGATTCGCTTTTGGACTCTCGTTCGGGGGGGAAGCAGTACTTC. Its protein product is CASSQDSLLDSRSGGKQYF.

The DNA for the CDR3 is TGTGCCAGTAGGGAAACAGGGTCTGGAAACACCATATATTTT. Amino acid sequence: CASRETGSGNTIYF. The V gene is TRBV19, the J gene TRBJ1-3; TRBD1 might be the D (6 bases). This CDR3 has 14 residues. The V and J ends lost 6 bases and 1 base respectively, with 10 bases between them. From germline, CDR1 is LNHDA and CDR2 SQIVND (reference sequence).

V is TRBV7-2 and J is TRBJ1-5, with D hard to call. CDR1 is SGHTA, CDR2 FQGNSA, per germline. Trimming took 5 bases from V and 6 from J, leaving 23 bases between them. This CDR3 contains 17 residues. The CDR3 loop is CASSPPRSGLYGQPQHF. The CDR3 nucleotides read TGTGCCAGCAGCCCTCCGCGAAGTGGACTTTATGGTCAGCCCCAGCATTTT.

The genes are TRBV5-4 and TRBJ2-5; TRBD2 agrees at 13 bases. Germline-derived CDR1 and CDR2 are SGHNT and YYREEE (reference sequence). V gave up 0 bases and J gave up 1 base; unmatched junction bases: 3. This CDR3 has 17 residues. This chain's CDR3 is CASSLGLAGGLQETQYF. The CDR3 DNA follows: TGTGCCAGCAGCTTGGGACTAGCGGGGGGCCTCCAAGAGACCCAGTACTTC.

This chain links TRBV28 with TRBJ2-7; no definite D call. The germline V and J ends were trimmed by 6 bases and 0 bases, with 12 bases remaining between them. CDR1 and CDR2 from the germline V gene are MDHEN and SYDVKM. The CDR3 has 14 amino acids. DNA for the CDR3: TGTGCCAGCAGACTTGCACACAGCTCCTACGAGCAGTACTTC. It is translated as CASRLAHSSYEQYF.